Listed here are 32 T cell receptor beta chains from one sample, sequenced in a study of Ad26.COV2.S vaccination and SARS-CoV-2 variants. Specified treatment: about 20 received Ad26.COV2.S at low or high dose, single or two shots; about 5 received placebo; per-sample allocation not given. Sampling occurred on day 63 after the first vaccine or placebo injection. Data came from immunoSEQ multiplex PCR; TCRdb stores just in-frame clones and leaves some out. The sample records roughly 380,000 clones, 70% to 90% being singletons. Sample: peripheral blood, taken in a trial of Ad26.COV2.S vaccine versus placebo. The source is a person between 18 and 65 years old who received the Ad26.COV2.S COVID-19 vaccine or a placebo.

The chain uses TRBV11-3 and TRBJ2-1, with D possibly called TRBD1 or TRBD2 (5 bases each). This CDR3 is 15 amino acids long. V gave up 5 bases and J gave up 7 bases, with 18 bases separating them. Germline lookup yields CDR1 SGHNT and CDR2 YENEEA. The CDR3 DNA reads TGTGCCAGCAGCAAGCCGGGACGCTCGGGGAATGAGCAGTTCTTC. Translated: CASSKPGRSGNEQFF.

The J gene is TRBJ2-6, the V gene TRBV30; D is uncertain. V was cut by 3 bases and J by 4 bases, with 13 bases left in between. The CDR3 is 15 residues long. CDR1 and CDR2 from the germline V gene are GTSNPN and SVGIG (reference sequence). The CDR3 loop is CAWRALGSGANVLTF. The CDR3, as DNA: TGTGCCTGGAGGGCTCTAGGCTCGGGGGCCAACGTCCTGACTTTC.

This clone has a single count. The chain joins TRBV4-3 to TRBJ2-1; TRBD2 matches 11 bases. J was trimmed by 1 base and V by 3 bases; bases with no gene match: 5. The V gene's germline CDR1 is LGHNA and CDR2 YSLEER. The CDR3 covers 17 residues. CDR3 protein: CASSHLAGGGSYNEQFF. CDR3 nucleotides: TGCGCCAGCAGCCACCTAGCGGGAGGAGGTTCCTACAATGAGCAGTTCTTC.

J is TRBJ1-2 and V is TRBV15; D remains ambiguous. V was clipped by 3 bases and J by 8 bases, with 10 bases between them. The CDR3 has 12 residues. Germline V CDR1 and CDR2: LNHNV, YYDKDF (reference sequence). The DNA of the CDR3 is TGTGCCACCAGCAGGGAGGGAGACGGCTACACCTTC. This codes for CATSREGDGYTF. The variable domain in full, completed from reference TRBV15 and TRBJ1-2, reads DAMVIQNPRYQVTQFGKPVTLSCSQTLNHNVMYWYQQKSSQAPKLLFHYYDKDFNNEADTPDNFQSRRPNTSFCFLDIRSPGLGDTAMYLCATSREGDGYTFGSGTRLTVV.

The chain is built from TRBV19 and TRBJ1-1; weak D call: TRBD1 (5 bases). Germline-derived CDR1 and CDR2 are LNHDA and SQIVND (reference sequence). V was trimmed by 6 bases and J by 0 bases, leaving 14 bases between them. CDR3 length equals 15 residues. Here the CDR3 reads CASRNWGELNTEAFF. The DNA of the CDR3 is TGTGCCAGTAGAAACTGGGGGGAGTTGAACACTGAAGCTTTCTTT.

The gene calls are TRBV27 and TRBJ2-7, with D tentatively TRBD1 or TRBD2 (6 bases each). This CDR3 has 15 amino acids. Germline V gives CDR1 MNHEY, CDR2 SMNVEV (reference sequence). The V end lost 1 base, the J end lost 2 bases, and 12 bases lay between the germline ends. This CDR3 is CASSLLPGGPYEQYF. The CDR3 DNA is TGTGCCAGCAGTTTATTGCCCGGGGGCCCCTACGAGCAGTACTTC.

In its sample, this clone was seen once. The DNA for the CDR3 is TGTGCCAGCAGTTTTATAGGGCTAGCGGGGGTGTCCTACGAGCAGTACTTC. Its translation is CASSFIGLAGVSYEQYF. J is TRBJ2-7 and V is TRBV28; 10 positions match TRBD2. CDR3 length: 17 amino acids. From germline, CDR1 is MDHEN and CDR2 SYDVKM. V lost 3 bases to trimming and J lost 1 base; unmatched junction nucleotides: 9.

The rearrangement uses TRBV19 and TRBJ1-1; 7 bases are shared with TRBD1. This CDR3 region has 17 residues. The V and J ends lost 3 bases and 0 bases, in that order; junction bases with no gene match: 10. Germline V gene data show CDR1 as LNHDA and CDR2 as SQIVND (reference sequence). The CDR3 protein is CASSIDREGLMNTEAFF. CDR3 DNA: TGTGCCAGTAGTATCGACAGGGAGGGGCTCATGAACACTGAAGCTTTCTTT.

This clone was observed many times. V and J are TRBV7-8 and TRBJ1-4; D perhaps matches TRBD1 (5 bases). The germline CDR1 and CDR2 sequences are SGHVS and FQNEAQ. CDR3 length equals 17 residues. Trimming cost V 5 bases and J 0 bases, with 16 bases left between them. DNA of the CDR3: TGTGCCAGCAGCCGGGACGGAGGGTCCACAACTAATGAAAAACTGTTTTTT. It is translated as CASSRDGGSTTNEKLFF. Supplemented by reference TRBV7-8 and TRBJ1-4, the full variable domain reads GAGVSQSPRYKVAKRGQDVALRCDPISGHVSLFWYQQALGQGPEFLTYFQNEAQLDKSGLPSDRFFAERPEGSVSTLKIQRTQQEDSAVYLCASSRDGGSTTNEKLFFGSGTQLSVL.

The CDR3 region is CATLRGSQETQYF. The CDR3 coding sequence is TGTGCCACCCTTCGGGGCAGTCAAGAGACCCAGTACTTC. The chain combines TRBV2 with TRBJ2-5, with D perhaps being TRBD1 or TRBD2 (5 bases each). V lost 10 bases to trimming and J lost 2 bases, with 14 bases between them. CDR1 and CDR2 (germline): SNHLY, FYNNEI. The CDR3 totals 13 residues.

This chain uses TRBV5-6 with TRBJ2-1, with D tentatively TRBD2 (6 bases). Trimming cost V 5 bases and J 0 bases, with 15 bases left between them. CDR1 and CDR2 from the germline V gene are SGHDT and YYEEEE. The CDR3 is 16 residues long. The chain's CDR3 is CASRPPGLLSYNEQFF. In nucleotides, the CDR3 is TGTGCCAGCAGGCCCCCGGGACTCCTCTCCTACAATGAGCAGTTCTTC.

V gene TRBV4-1 combines with J gene TRBJ1-1; D may be TRBD1 (5 bases). Trimming shortened V by 1 base and J by 1 base, and 16 bases separated the two germline ends. Per germline, CDR1 MGHRA and CDR2 YSYEKL. This CDR3 has 17 residues. The CDR3 here is CASSQVHYGTSNTEAFF. The CDR3 bases are TGCGCCAGCAGCCAAGTCCACTACGGGACCTCGAACACTGAAGCTTTCTTT.

This clone was seen a single time. The chain combines TRBV5-1 with TRBJ2-5, with D unclear. Trimming cost V 4 bases and J 3 bases, with 10 bases left between them. CDR3 size: 13 residues. Germline CDR1 and CDR2: SGHRS and YFSETQ. The CDR3 sequence is CASSTNKEETQYF. CDR3 nucleotides: TGCGCCAGCAGCACCAACAAGGAAGAGACCCAGTACTTC.

The chain recombines TRBV6-5 with TRBJ2-7; 12 bases are a match to TRBD2. This CDR3 contains 16 residues. After removal of 2 bases from V and 4 bases from J, the junction contained 6 bases not matched to a gene. Looked up from germline, CDR1 is MNHEY and CDR2 is SVGAGI. CDR3: CASSYGPSGGAYEQYF. In DNA, the CDR3 is TGTGCCAGCAGTTACGGGCCTAGCGGGGGGGCGTACGAGCAGTACTTC.

About this clone itself: The same CDR3 is also encoded by other DNA sequences in this sample. The rearrangement links TRBV27 to TRBJ2-7; D might be TRBD2 (6 bases). Germline V gene lookup returns CDR1 MNHEY and CDR2 SMNVEV (reference sequence). The CDR3 extends over 14 amino acids. V lost 0 bases to trimming and J lost 1 base, with 7 bases between them. The CDR3 reads CASSLSRGSYEQYF. The DNA for the CDR3 is TGTGCCAGCAGTTTATCTCGGGGGTCCTACGAGCAGTACTTC.

The chain carries TRBV5-1 and TRBJ2-1; D unresolved. This CDR3 contains 13 residues. The V end lost 0 bases, the J end lost 2 bases, and 3 bases lay between the germline ends. CDR1 and CDR2 from the germline V gene are SGHRS and YFSETQ. The CDR3 sequence is CASSLEAYNEQFF. CDR3 DNA: TGCGCCAGCAGCTTGGAAGCCTACAATGAGCAGTTCTTC.

This clone was seen just once. V is TRBV6-6 and J is TRBJ1-6; D possibly corresponds to TRBD1 (5 bases). Germline CDR1 reads MNHNY; CDR2 reads SVGAGI (reference sequence). Trimming shortened V by 7 bases and J by 7 bases, and 17 bases separated the two germline ends. The CDR3 sequence is 15 residues long. This CDR3 is CASTKTGTVNSPLHF. Written as DNA, the CDR3 is TGTGCCAGCACCAAAACCGGGACGGTGAATTCACCCCTCCACTTT.

This clone was counted a single time. This chain uses TRBV7-2 with TRBJ2-3, with D possibly being TRBD1 (5 bases). The CDR3 is made up of 15 amino acids. V lost 4 bases to trimming and J lost 10 bases, with 21 bases between them. Germline CDR1 reads SGHTA; CDR2 reads FQGNSA. CDR3 amino acids: CASSSIVSGPGPQYF. The DNA of the CDR3 is TGTGCCAGCAGCTCCATAGTGTCGGGCCCAGGGCCGCAGTATTTT.

The chain has TRBV3-1 (or the pseudogene TRBV3-2) and TRBJ2-5; D perhaps matches TRBD1 (5 bases). The length of the CDR3 is 12 residues. Germline assignment: CDR1 LGHDT and CDR2 YNNKEL (reference sequence). V gave up 4 bases and J gave up 3 bases, with 6 bases separating them. CDR3 nucleotides: TGTGCCAGCAGCCCCAGGGAAGAGACCCAGTACTTC. Its translation: CASSPREETQYF.

This sequence joins TRBV9 and TRBJ1-2, with a weak D call TRBD1 (5 bases). Trimming shortened V by 0 bases and J by 5 bases, and 14 bases separated the two germline ends. Germline-derived CDR1 and CDR2 are SGDLS and YYNGEE. The CDR3 extends over 15 amino acids. Written as DNA, the CDR3 is TGTGCCAGCAGCGTAGGCGATAGGGGCGAGTATGGCTACACCTTC. This sequence encodes CASSVGDRGEYGYTF.

This chain uses TRBV14 with TRBJ2-5; possible D gene TRBD1, 6 bases. V lost 1 base and J 4 bases, leaving 7 bases between the germline ends. The germline gives CDR1 SGHDN, CDR2 FVKESK. CDR3 length: 13 amino acids. The CDR3 nucleotides read TGTGCCAGCAGCCAAGCAGGGGTAGAGACCCAGTACTTC. It specifies CASSQAGVETQYF. The full variable domain, completed using reference TRBV14 and TRBJ2-5, is EAGVTQFPSHSVIEKGQTVTLRCDPISGHDNLYWYRRVMGKEIKFLLHFVKESKQDESGMPNNRFLAERTGGTYSTLKVQPAELEDSGVYFCASSQAGVETQYFGPGTRLLVL.

The gene calls are TRBV3-1 (or the pseudogene TRBV3-2) and TRBJ2-3; the D is unclear. CDR1 LGHDT and CDR2 YNNKEL come from the germline V gene (reference sequence). The CDR3 contains 12 residues. The germline V and J ends were trimmed by 1 base and 14 bases, with 13 bases remaining between them. CDR3 bases: TGTGCCAGCAGCCAAGGGGGTTCCCCGGGGTATTTT. This translates into CASSQGGSPGYF.

The chain links TRBV19 to TRBJ2-5; no clear D. CDR3 length equals 14 residues. Trimming cost V 6 bases and J 5 bases, with 16 bases left between them. The germline V gene has CDR1 LNHDA and CDR2 SQIVND (reference sequence). CDR3 in DNA: TGTGCCAGTAGGGAGACTCCTCGCGTGGAGACCCAGTACTTC. This gives the protein CASRETPRVETQYF.

The chain carries TRBV6-5 and TRBJ2-5; D possibly uses TRBD1 or TRBD2 (5 bases each). Between the trimmed V and J ends, which lost 6 bases and 1 base, there was a span of 15 bases. Looked up from germline, CDR1 is MNHEY and CDR2 is SVGAGI. The CDR3 totals 15 residues. CDR3 loop: CASSGARESQETQYF. The CDR3 DNA reads TGTGCCAGCAGCGGAGCCAGGGAGAGCCAAGAGACCCAGTACTTC.

This clone was seen at least ten times. This rearrangement joins TRBV6-6 to TRBJ1-5, with TRBD1 matching over 7 bases. V shed 7 bases and J 6 bases; nucleotides not matched to a gene: 12. The CDR3 is 15 amino acids. Germline-derived CDR1 and CDR2 are MNHNY and SVGAGI (reference sequence). In DNA form, the CDR3 reads TGTGCCAGCAACCCGACAGGGACATCCCGTCAGCCCCAGCATTTT. This translates into CASNPTGTSRQPQHF.

This clone was seen a single time. This sequence joins TRBV7-8 and TRBJ2-7; 7 bases line up with TRBD2. Germline V gene lookup returns CDR1 SGHVS and CDR2 FQNEAQ. Losses at the gene ends were 3 bases for V and 7 bases for J; bases not matched to a gene: 12. CDR3 size: 15 residues. The CDR3 nucleotides read TGTGCCAGCAGCTTCCAGCGGGGCCGGGCCTTGGAGCAGTACTTC. Translation: CASSFQRGRALEQYF. Using reference TRBV7-8 and TRBJ2-7 for the parts outside the CDR3, the full variable domain is GAGVSQSPRYKVAKRGQDVALRCDPISGHVSLFWYQQALGQGPEFLTYFQNEAQLDKSGLPSDRFFAERPEGSVSTLKIQRTQQEDSAVYLCASSFQRGRALEQYFGPGTRLTVT.

The V gene is TRBV10-1, the J gene TRBJ1-1, with D perhaps matching TRBD1 (6 bases). CDR1 and CDR2 (germline): WNHNN, SYGVQD (reference sequence). The CDR3 consists of 13 residues. Trimming stripped 4 bases from V and 6 bases from J, with 12 bases between. In DNA, the CDR3 is TGCGCCAGCAGTGTAGGCAGGGGCGCTGAAGCTTTCTTT. Protein product: CASSVGRGAEAFF.

This clone was recorded a few times. The chain couples TRBV21-1 to TRBJ2-7. TRBV21-1 is a pseudogene locus. The CDR3 covers 15 residues. The CDR3 here is CASSKVRQVGYEQYF. CDR3 coding DNA: TGTGCCAGCAGCAAAGTGAGGCAGGTCGGGTACGAGCAGTACTTC.

V is TRBV4-3 and J is TRBJ2-3; D is uncertain. The V end lost 0 bases, the J end lost 3 bases, and 16 bases lay between the germline ends. The CDR3 totals 17 residues. Per germline, CDR1 LGHNA and CDR2 YSLEER. CDR3 amino acids: CASSQDPPGFTTDTQYF. CDR3 coding DNA: TGCGCCAGCAGCCAAGATCCGCCGGGTTTTACGACAGATACGCAGTATTTT.

The rearrangement joins TRBV2 to TRBJ1-1, with unresolved D. CDR1 is SNHLY and CDR2 is FYNNEI in the germline V gene. V was shortened by 3 bases and J by 0 bases, with 8 bases between the two germline ends. This CDR3 has 14 residues. CDR3 protein: CASSDKVLNTEAFF. The CDR3 coding sequence is TGTGCCAGCAGTGATAAGGTTCTGAACACTGAAGCTTTCTTT.

The sample holds a few counts of this clone. Here the CDR3 DNA reads TGTGCCATCAGTGCGGGACTAGTTCCCCAAGAGACCCAGTACTTC. This codes for CAISAGLVPQETQYF. The chain recombines TRBV10-3 with TRBJ2-5; TRBD2 matches 8 bases. The CDR3 extends over 15 amino acids. With 4 bases clipped from V and 1 base from J, the junction kept 5 bases outside the gene matches. Germline CDR1 reads ENHRY; CDR2 reads SYGVKD.

The rearrangement joins TRBV15 to TRBJ1-5; D remains unclear. Per the germline V gene, CDR1 is LNHNV and CDR2 is YYDKDF (reference sequence). V was shortened by 1 base and J by 4 bases, with 5 bases between the two germline ends. This CDR3 contains 13 residues. CDR3 in amino acids: CATSRGLNQPQHF. The CDR3 nucleotides are TGTGCCACCAGCAGAGGGTTGAATCAGCCCCAGCATTTT.